Each of the 28 T cell receptor beta chains below was sequenced from the same sample in a study of breast tumors, draining lymph nodes, adjacent tissues. TCRdb re-derived calls from the multiplex PCR reads in MiXCR, one entry per CDR3 protein. The sample lists about 14,000 distinct CDR3 sequences; 62% were seen once. The specimen was tumor-adjacent breast tissue. The receptors shown here come from a female donor with breast cancer. Some clones in this sample may be carry-over from other donors' samples.

As regards this clonotype: At one end, the junction sequence differs from germline, possibly due to a read error. The chain links TRBV20-1 to TRBJ1-3; D is undetermined. This CDR3 spans 14 amino acids. CDR1 DFQATT and CDR2 SNEGSKA come from the germline V gene (reference sequence). The CDR3 sequence: CSASPRYPGNTIHF. In DNA, the CDR3 is TGCAGTGCTAGCCCCAGATACCCTGGAAACACCATACATTTT.

By sample fraction, this clonotype is medium-sized. The chain couples TRBV7-9 to TRBJ1-5; tentative D call: TRBD1 (5 bases). The germline V and J ends were trimmed by 5 bases and 2 bases, with 13 bases remaining between them. There are 15 residues in the CDR3. Germline lookup yields CDR1 SEHNR and CDR2 FQNEAQ (reference sequence). CDR3 sequence: CASSGGGGGNQPQHF. Written as DNA, the CDR3 is TGTGCCAGCAGCGGGGGGGGAGGAGGCAATCAGCCCCAGCATTTT.

The rearrangement uses TRBV13 and TRBJ2-3; D ambiguous. This CDR3 region has 13 residues. Germline values: CDR1 PRHDT, CDR2 FYEKMQ (reference sequence). V was shortened by 5 bases and J by 2 bases, with 8 bases between the two germline ends. CDR3 DNA sequence: TGTGCCAGCAGCCAATCGAACACAGATACGCAGTATTTT. This sequence encodes CASSQSNTDTQYF.

The chain uses TRBV18 and TRBJ1-3; TRBD1 might be the D (5 bases). Per germline, CDR1 KGHSH and CDR2 LQKENI. The CDR3 has 14 residues. Between the trimmed V and J ends, which lost 5 bases and 4 bases, there was a span of 12 bases. CDR3 DNA sequence: TGTGCCAGCTCAGCCCGAGGGGTAGGAAACACCATATATTTT. Translated: CASSARGVGNTIYF.

The genes are TRBV30 and TRBJ2-3; TRBD1 aligns across 9 bases. Trimming at V came to 1 base and at J to 5 bases, leaving 4 bases not matched to a gene. CDR3 length: 14 amino acids. Germline lookup yields CDR1 GTSNPN and CDR2 SVGIG (reference sequence). The DNA for the CDR3 is TGTGCCTGGAGTGACAGGGGGCTTGGAGATACGCAGTATTTT. It codes for CAWSDRGLGDTQYF.

The gene calls are TRBV5-4 and TRBJ2-3; D not resolved. The V end lost 0 bases, the J end lost 4 bases, and 9 bases lay between the germline ends. The CDR3 runs 14 residues. Germline assignment: CDR1 SGHNT and CDR2 YYREEE (reference sequence). CDR3 nucleotides: TGTGCCAGCAGCTTGGGGAACCCCGCAGATACGCAGTATTTT. It is translated as CASSLGNPADTQYF. The full variable domain, in which reference TRBV5-4 and TRBJ2-3 provide the parts outside the CDR3, is ETGVTQSPTHLIKTRGQQVTLRCSSQSGHNTVSWYQQALGQGPQFIFQYYREEENGRGNFPPRFSGLQFPNYSSELNVNALELDDSALYLCASSLGNPADTQYFGPGTRLTVL.

This clonotype was recorded a few times. The chain links TRBV12-3 or TRBV12-4 to TRBJ1-4; 11 bases fit TRBD1. Germline trimming cut 6 bases from V and 7 bases from J; bases unmatched to any gene: 10. The CDR3 extends over 16 amino acids. CDR3 amino acids: CASSLFGGTGGEKLFF. CDR3 coding DNA: TGTGCCAGCAGCTTATTCGGGGGGACAGGGGGTGAAAAACTGTTTTTT.

The J gene is TRBJ1-2, the V gene TRBV12-3 or TRBV12-4; a weak D match, TRBD1 (6 bases). V gave up 4 bases and J gave up 1 base, with 16 bases separating them. The CDR3 totals 16 residues. The DNA of the CDR3 is TGTGCCAGCAGTTCTCTGGGGGCAGGATTTAACTATGGCTACACCTTC. It codes for CASSSLGAGFNYGYTF.

The chain carries TRBV20-1 and TRBJ2-7; 8 bases match TRBD2. The V and J ends lost 1 base and 6 bases, in that order; junction bases with no gene match: 8. Germline V gene sequence: CDR1 DFQATT, CDR2 SNEGSKA (reference sequence). CDR3 length: 14 residues. The CDR3 spells CSARGLSGSFEQYF. CDR3 nucleotides: TGCAGTGCTAGAGGTTTGAGCGGGAGTTTCGAGCAGTACTTC.

V is TRBV11-2 and J is TRBJ2-3; tentative D call: TRBD2 (5 bases). V shed 1 base and J shed 9 bases, with 11 bases lying between them. The CDR3 spans 13 residues. Germline V lookup: CDR1 SGHAT, CDR2 FQNNGV. The CDR3 region is CASSLVVGGTQYF. The CDR3 DNA follows: TGTGCCAGCAGCTTAGTCGTTGGCGGGACGCAGTATTTT.

The gene calls are TRBV12-3 or TRBV12-4 and TRBJ2-2; 7 bases agree with TRBD1. The J segment lost 6 bases and the V segment lost 3 bases, leaving 7 bases of the junction unmatched. The CDR3 contains 15 residues. The CDR3 spells CASSFRQGRSGELFF. The CDR3 region has the DNA TGTGCCAGCAGTTTCCGACAGGGACGATCCGGGGAGCTGTTTTTT.

The rearrangement uses TRBV5-1 and TRBJ2-3; 8 bases line up with TRBD1. The CDR3 runs to 16 residues. Germline values: CDR1 SGHRS, CDR2 YFSETQ. The V gene end was trimmed by 3 bases and the J gene end by 4 bases; junction bases not matched to a gene: 10. The CDR3 here is CASSWRTGNEADTQYF. CDR3 DNA: TGCGCCAGCAGCTGGCGGACAGGGAACGAGGCAGATACGCAGTATTTT.

There are many counts of this clonotype. A read error may explain this, as a much larger clone is one base away. Since no conserved phenylalanine or tryptophan closes the CDR3, a read error is the likely cause. V and J are TRBV9 and TRBJ2-7; unclear D gene. V lost 3 bases and J lost 2, with 9 bases in between. Looked up from germline, CDR1 is SGDLS and CDR2 is YYNGEE. The CDR3 totals 13 residues. The DNA for the CDR3 is TGTGCCAGCAGCGCCGGTAATACCTACGAGCAGTACTCC. Translating it yields CASSAGNTYEQYS.

The chain carries TRBV15 and TRBJ1-5; 7 bases fit TRBD1. V gave up 0 bases and J gave up 3 bases; unmatched junction bases: 8. Germline loops: CDR1 LNHNV, CDR2 YYDKDF (reference sequence). The CDR3 extends over 17 amino acids. In nucleotides, the CDR3 is TGTGCCACCAGCAGAGAATCCGGGACAGCTGACAATCAGCCCCAGCATTTT. As protein: CATSRESGTADNQPQHF.

J is TRBJ1-2 and V is TRBV7-9; no reliable D call. The CDR3 runs 15 residues. Germline values: CDR1 SEHNR, CDR2 FQNEAQ (reference sequence). V was trimmed by 5 bases and J by 8 bases, leaving 21 bases between them. The CDR3: CASSQSLSGSGGYTF. The CDR3 DNA is TGTGCCAGCAGCCAGAGTCTATCGGGAAGCGGGGGCTACACCTTC. Full variable domain (remainder filled in from reference TRBV7-9 and TRBJ1-2): DTGVSQNPRHKITKRGQNVTFRCDPISEHNRLYWYRQTLGQGPEFLTYFQNEAQLEKSRLLSDRFSAERPKGSFSTLEIQRTEQGDSAMYLCASSQSLSGSGGYTFGSGTRLTVV.

This clonotype was picked up one time. The junction departs from germline at one end; a sequencing error may be responsible. The chain uses TRBV7-9 and TRBJ1-6, with D perhaps TRBD1 (6 bases). This CDR3 has 17 residues. Germline V gene lookup returns CDR1 SEHNR and CDR2 FQNEAQ (reference sequence). Written as DNA, the CDR3 is TGTGCCGGCAGCTCTCAAGGCTTGTTGGGGGCGAGGTCCCCCCTCCACTTT. The encoded protein is CAGSSQGLLGARSPLHF.

Remarks on this clonotype: A much bigger clone sits one base away, suggesting this may be a read error. The CDR3: CASSETLNTETFF. The CDR3 DNA is TGCGCCAGCAGCGAAACACTGAACACTGAAACTTTCTTT. This chain connects TRBV5-1 to TRBJ1-1; D unclear. Germline values: CDR1 SGHRS, CDR2 YFSETQ. The CDR3 has 13 residues.

The V and J genes are TRBV5-1 and TRBJ2-7, with 12 bases fitting TRBD1. The ends lost 6 bases at V and 6 bases at J; junction bases unmatched: 7. Germline values: CDR1 SGHRS, CDR2 YFSETQ. CDR3 length: 14 residues. CDR3 sequence reads: CASKHGTGGVEQYF. Here the CDR3 DNA reads TGCGCCAGCAAGCACGGGACAGGGGGCGTCGAGCAGTACTTC. The complete variable domain, with remaining parts taken from reference TRBV5-1 and TRBJ2-7, reads KAGVTQTPRYLIKTRGQQVTLSCSPISGHRSVSWYQQTPGQGLQFLFEYFSETQRNKGNFPGRFSGRQFSNSRSEMNVSTLELGDSALYLCASKHGTGGVEQYFGPGTRLTVT.

Comments on this clonotype: The junction and the germline gene differ at one end; a read error may be behind it. The CDR3 sequence: CSANPGQFYNTPLHF. CDR3 DNA: TGCAGTGCCAATCCGGGACAGTTCTATAATACACCCCTCCACTTT. This chain joins TRBV20-1 and TRBJ1-6; 7 bases align to TRBD1. Germline assignment: CDR1 DFQATT and CDR2 SNEGSKA (reference sequence). The CDR3 extends over 15 amino acids.

The chain has TRBV5-1 and TRBJ2-2; tentatively, D is TRBD1 (6 bases). The germline V gene has CDR1 SGHRS and CDR2 YFSETQ. CDR3 length equals 17 residues. V lost 2 bases to trimming and J lost 1 base, with 15 bases between them. CDR3 DNA sequence: TGCGCCAGCAGCTTCAGCATTGACAGGATGAACACCGGGGAGCTGTTTTTT. Its protein is CASSFSIDRMNTGELFF. The variable domain in full, completed from reference TRBV5-1 and TRBJ2-2, reads KAGVTQTPRYLIKTRGQQVTLSCSPISGHRSVSWYQQTPGQGLQFLFEYFSETQRNKGNFPGRFSGRQFSNSRSEMNVSTLELGDSALYLCASSFSIDRMNTGELFFGEGSRLTVL.

The chain carries TRBV11-2 and TRBJ1-2; TRBD1 might be the D (5 bases). The germline V gene encodes CDR1 SGHAT and CDR2 FQNNGV. Trimming took off 0 bases at V and 6 bases at J, with 8 bases between the two ends. The CDR3 loop spans 13 amino acids. CDR3 sequence (DNA): TGTGCCAGCAGCTTAGATTTGGGGCATGGCTACACCTTC. Its translation is CASSLDLGHGYTF.

V gene TRBV2 combines with J gene TRBJ1-2; tentative D call: TRBD1 (5 bases). The germline V gene encodes CDR1 SNHLY and CDR2 FYNNEI. CDR3 size: 12 residues. The CDR3 DNA follows: TGTACCATGGGGGGGGGGGACTATGGCTACACCTTC. This encodes CTMGGGDYGYTF.

This clonotype was detected many times. This rearrangement joins TRBV3-1 to TRBJ2-6; D is unclear. The V end lost 3 bases, the J end lost 2 bases, and 5 bases lay between the germline ends. This CDR3 is 14 amino acids long. CDR1 is LGHDT, CDR2 YNNKEL, per germline (reference sequence). The CDR3 nucleotides are TGTGCCAGCAGCCATCTAGCTGGGGCCAACGTCCTGACTTTC. This gives the protein CASSHLAGANVLTF.

About this clonotype: Germline is not matched at one junction end, which may reflect a read error. The J gene is TRBJ2-3, the V gene TRBV7-7; 7 nucleotides align to TRBD1. The CDR3 length is 15 residues. Germline V gene lookup returns CDR1 SSHAT and CDR2 FNYEAQ (reference sequence). As DNA, the CDR3 is TGTGCTAGCAGCTTAAACAGGGGCGACACAGATACGCAGTATTTT. Protein sequence: CASSLNRGDTDTQYF.

This clonotype was detected ten times or more. This chain joins TRBV5-1 and TRBJ2-7, with 9 bases aligning to TRBD2. V gave up 1 base and J gave up 6 bases; unmatched junction bases: 8. The germline CDR1 and CDR2 sequences are SGHRS and YFSETQ. This CDR3 is 15 amino acids long. CDR3 sequence reads: CASSLSTRGGAEQYF. In nucleotides, the CDR3 is TGCGCCAGCAGCTTGTCTACGCGGGGGGGCGCCGAGCAGTACTTC.

The chain recombines TRBV2 with TRBJ1-5; D gene unclear. Germline loops: CDR1 SNHLY, CDR2 FYNNEI. Trimming stripped 5 bases from V and 0 bases from J, with 8 bases between. CDR3 size: 14 residues. This chain's CDR3 is CASSPVDSNQPQHF. CDR3 DNA sequence: TGTGCCAGCAGTCCGGTTGATAGCAATCAGCCCCAGCATTTT.

This sequence joins TRBV6-5 and TRBJ1-4, with D unclear. V was trimmed by 6 bases and J by 0 bases, leaving 11 bases between them. Per germline, CDR1 MNHEY and CDR2 SVGAGI. The CDR3 consists of 15 residues. Written as DNA, the CDR3 is TGTGCCAGCAGGGTTGACACCGCAACTAATGAAAAACTGTTTTTT. It specifies CASRVDTATNEKLFF.

The chain has TRBV5-4 and TRBJ2-7; 7 bases match TRBD1. Germline trimming cut 2 bases from V and 2 bases from J; bases unmatched to any gene: 13. Germline V CDR1 and CDR2: SGHNT, YYREEE (reference sequence). This CDR3 is 17 amino acids long. CDR3 nucleotides: TGTGCCAGCAGCTTCCTGCCGAAGACAGGGTTTCCCTACGAGCAGTACTTC. This gives the protein CASSFLPKTGFPYEQYF. The full variable domain, with the rest looked up from reference TRBV5-4 and TRBJ2-7, is ETGVTQSPTHLIKTRGQQVTLRCSSQSGHNTVSWYQQALGQGPQFIFQYYREEENGRGNFPPRFSGLQFPNYSSELNVNALELDDSALYLCASSFLPKTGFPYEQYFGPGTRLTVT.